This TCR beta chain was documented in a study of blood T cell repertoires in COVID-19. The CDR3 consists of 16 residues. Looked up from germline, CDR1 is LGHDT and CDR2 is YNNKEL (reference sequence). V shed 0 bases, J shed 10 bases, and the junction held 8 bases outside the gene matches. Using immunoSEQ multiplex PCR, the repertoire was profiled, and TCRdb retains in-frame clones only, with some absent. The data contain some 68,000 clones, about four fifths of them singletons. The V gene is TRBV3-1 (or the pseudogene TRBV3-2), the J gene TRBJ1-4; TRBD1 matches at 10 bases. The sample consisted of peripheral blood. The TCR was taken from a man between 70 and 80 years old with acute or convalescent COVID-19. The CDR3 is CASSQERGQGLGKLFF. The CDR3 DNA sequence: TGTGCCAGCAGCCAAGAGAGGGGACAGGGGCTCGGAAAACTGTTTTTT.